The 18 T cell receptor beta chains given below trace back to one sample, sequenced in a study of blood T cell repertoires in COVID-19. Produced via immunoSEQ multiplex PCR; TCRdb's table is partial and in-frame only. The table lists about 280,000 clones, 65% to 90% of them singletons. The sample comprised peripheral blood. These receptors came from a human donor in a cohort sampled during active COVID-19.

Worth noting for this clone: Other DNA sequences in the same sample also yield this CDR3. The chain employs TRBV7-2 and TRBJ2-1; D unresolved. Germline V gene data show CDR1 as SGHTA and CDR2 as FQGNSA. V was shortened by 2 bases and J by 4 bases, with 3 bases between the two germline ends. CDR3 length: 12 amino acids. CDR3 protein: CASSLSYNEQFF. The CDR3 DNA reads as TGTGCCAGCAGCTTATCGTACAATGAGCAGTTCTTC.

This clone came up a few times. The sample contains more than one DNA sequence encoding this CDR3. The chain is built from TRBV18 and TRBJ1-1; no reliable D call. This CDR3 has 12 residues. V dropped 2 bases and J dropped 6 bases, with 7 bases sitting between them. Germline V gene sequence: CDR1 KGHSH, CDR2 LQKENI. The CDR3 loop is CASSPGRAEAFF. CDR3 coding DNA: TGTGCCAGCTCACCAGGGAGGGCTGAAGCTTTCTTT.

The chain joins TRBV30 to TRBJ2-3; 8 positions match TRBD2. CDR1 GTSNPN and CDR2 SVGIG come from the germline V gene (reference sequence). The CDR3 loop spans 18 amino acids. Unmatched junction bases numbered 18, after V lost 2 bases and J lost 5 bases. In DNA, the CDR3 is TGTGCCTGGAGTCCCAGACCGAGGACTAGCAGTTTAGAAGATACGCAGTATTTT. Translated: CAWSPRPRTSSLEDTQYF.

The V and J genes are TRBV4-1 and TRBJ2-4; 8 bases align to TRBD2. After removal of 1 base from V and 9 bases from J, the junction contained 8 bases not matched to a gene. CDR3 length equals 15 residues. Per germline, CDR1 MGHRA and CDR2 YSYEKL. The chain's CDR3 is CASSQATLAGSIQYF. The CDR3 nucleotides are TGCGCCAGCAGCCAAGCCACTTTAGCGGGAAGCATTCAGTACTTC.

The chain has TRBV3-1 (or the pseudogene TRBV3-2) and TRBJ2-2; D call uncertain. The CDR3 covers 14 residues. Trimming took 1 base from V and 4 from J, leaving 7 bases between them. From germline, CDR1 is LGHDT and CDR2 YNNKEL (reference sequence). CDR3 loop: CASSQGSGTGELFF. Here the CDR3 DNA reads TGTGCCAGCAGCCAAGGCTCAGGCACCGGGGAGCTGTTTTTT.

The rearrangement joins TRBV10-3 to TRBJ2-1, with a weak D call TRBD1 (5 bases). The V gene lost 7 bases and the J gene lost 5 bases, with 12 bases spanning the gap. Germline V gives CDR1 ENHRY, CDR2 SYGVKD. The CDR3 is 13 amino acids. Here the CDR3 reads CAINGQGDNEQFF. CDR3 in DNA: TGTGCCATCAATGGGCAGGGTGACAATGAGCAGTTCTTC.

The V and J genes are TRBV6-2 or TRBV6-3 and TRBJ2-2, with D possibly matching TRBD1 (8 bases). Germline CDR1 MNHEY, CDR2 SVGEGT. The CDR3 covers 15 residues. Trimming pared 2 bases from V and 6 bases from J, leaving 13 bases between. In DNA, the CDR3 is TGTGCCAGCAGTTACAGAACAGGGGGGGCCGGGGAGCTGTTTTTT. Its translation: CASSYRTGGAGELFF.

The chain carries TRBV19 and TRBJ2-5; 8 bases agree with TRBD2. The CDR3 spans 18 residues. CDR1 LNHDA and CDR2 SQIVND come from the germline V gene (reference sequence). The junction had 14 bases not matched to a gene; V was cut back by 3 bases and J by 2 bases. Here the CDR3 reads CASSMSSSAGGHQETQYF. The CDR3 nucleotides are TGTGCCAGTAGTATGTCTTCAAGCGCGGGAGGCCATCAAGAGACCCAGTACTTC.

V is TRBV6-6 and J is TRBJ2-3, with TRBD2 as a possible D gene (6 bases). V lost 6 bases and J lost 5, with 12 bases in between. The CDR3 consists of 13 residues. Germline values: CDR1 MNHNY, CDR2 SVGAGI (reference sequence). CDR3 sequence: CASRGGLGDTQYF. CDR3 nucleotide sequence: TGTGCCAGCAGGGGAGGATTGGGAGATACGCAGTATTTT.

The chain uses TRBV27 and TRBJ2-1, with D possibly matching TRBD1 (5 bases). The CDR3 runs 17 residues. Germline V CDR1 and CDR2: MNHEY, SMNVEV (reference sequence). V was pared by 2 bases and J by 9 bases, with 23 bases between. CDR3 DNA: TGTGCCAGCAGTTTAGACAGACCATTAGGGTTTGACGGTGAGCAGTTCTTC. As protein: CASSLDRPLGFDGEQFF.

The chain links TRBV7-2 to TRBJ2-1; TRBD2 matches 9 bases. CDR3 size: 15 residues. Trimming removed 2 bases from V and 4 bases from J; junction bases left unmatched: 3. Germline V gives CDR1 SGHTA, CDR2 FQGNSA. The CDR3 is CASSLLAGQYNEQFF. The CDR3 region has the DNA TGTGCCAGCAGCTTACTAGCGGGACAATACAATGAGCAGTTCTTC.

The V gene is TRBV29-1, the J gene TRBJ2-7; a weak D match, TRBD1 (6 bases). The CDR3 has 14 amino acids. Germline CDR1 is SQVTM and CDR2 is ANQGSEA. The V gene lost 7 bases and the J gene lost 7 bases, with 23 bases spanning the gap. The CDR3 DNA follows: TGCAGCGCAAAAACAGGGCCCCTCGTTGGTGAGCAGTACTTC. Protein product: CSAKTGPLVGEQYF.

The chain carries TRBV20-1 and TRBJ1-5, with TRBD1 identical over 10 bases. The germline V gene has CDR1 DFQATT and CDR2 SNEGSKA (reference sequence). The ends lost 3 bases at V and 3 bases at J; junction bases unmatched: 5. This CDR3 spans 15 amino acids. The CDR3 coding sequence is TGCAGTGCTAGTCAGGACAGGGGGTACAATCAGCCCCAGCATTTT. It is translated as CSASQDRGYNQPQHF.

CDR3: CACLDRVGTNEKLFF. The CDR3 bases are TGTGCCTGCCTGGACAGGGTAGGAACTAATGAAAAACTGTTTTTT. J is TRBJ1-4 and V is TRBV19; 8 bases are a match to TRBD1. V lost 11 bases to trimming and J lost 1 base; unmatched junction nucleotides: 9. This CDR3 spans 15 amino acids. Germline values: CDR1 LNHDA, CDR2 SQIVND (reference sequence).

The CDR3 sequence: CASSQAGNLYEQYF. The CDR3, as DNA: TGTGCCAGCAGCCAAGCCGGGAACCTATACGAGCAGTACTTC. The rearrangement joins TRBV4-2 to TRBJ2-7; D may be TRBD2 (5 bases). The CDR3 runs to 14 residues. Deletions cut 1 base from V and 4 bases from J, with 11 bases between. CDR1 LGHNA and CDR2 YNFKEQ come from the germline V gene.

This clone was seen just once. The chain combines TRBV12-3 or TRBV12-4 with TRBJ2-1; D gene ambiguous. The CDR3 is 10 residues long. Trimming took off 5 bases at V and 7 bases at J, with 3 bases between the two ends. The chain's CDR3 is CASSQNEQFF. In DNA form, the CDR3 reads TGTGCCAGCAGTCAGAATGAGCAGTTCTTC.

This chain joins TRBV27 and TRBJ2-1; weak D call: TRBD1 (6 bases). Germline CDR1 reads MNHEY; CDR2 reads SMNVEV (reference sequence). V lost 6 bases and J lost 1, with 10 bases in between. CDR3 length: 14 residues. The chain's CDR3 is CASRAGESYNEQFF. In DNA, the CDR3 is TGTGCCAGCAGAGCAGGGGAGTCCTACAATGAGCAGTTCTTC.

This clone was detected only once. The J gene is TRBJ2-5, the V gene TRBV6-5, with D unclear. V was cut by 0 bases and J by 2 bases, with 7 bases left in between. Per the germline V gene, CDR1 is MNHEY and CDR2 is SVGAGI. The CDR3 is 14 residues long. The CDR3, as DNA: TGTGCCAGCAGTTACTCTTACAGACAAGAGACCCAGTACTTC. Translated: CASSYSYRQETQYF.